This T cell receptor (beta chain) was recorded in a study of blood T cell repertoires in COVID-19 (dated by TCRdb to about 2020). For the wider study: Collaborator samples came from the United States, Italy and Spain and covered acute and convalescent phases of COVID-19. The repertoires were released in a freely available public database meant as a resource for research on the immune response to SARS-CoV-2. Subjects who had been exposed to COVID-19, were actively infected with it, or had recovered from it provided the deeply sampled blood TCRbeta repertoires that made up the dataset. The samples were drawn from the first 160 participants of the ongoing ImmuneRACE study and from more than 1,000 subjects provided by 6 global collaborators. HLA class I and class II types, where available, came from metadata supplied by the sample provider rather than from assay-based typing. Sample metadata almost always included a de-identified subject ID, COVID-19 status, age in years and sex. The prospective study material was composed of cDNA or gDNA derived from T cells, B-cell-depleted T cells, or PBMCs. Summary of the overall study and its limitations: Clinical and demographic metadata were provided uncurated, with the amount varying by source and participant.

Enrolling through a virtual design, the prospective study's participants ranged in age from roughly 18 to 100 years and lived across some 23 United States geographic areas. To assign participants to cohorts, the prospective study relied on clinical history that participants themselves reported in a screening survey and a study questionnaire. In the prospective study, mobile phlebotomists collected whole blood, serum and a nasopharyngeal or oropharyngeal swab from each participant. Prospective study participants could optionally give additional blood draws and questionnaires over an approximately 2-month period. Before DNA extraction, prospective study blood samples were shipped either frozen or at room temperature. The germline V gene provides CDR1 SQVTM and CDR2 ANQGSEA. The CDR3 runs 13 amino acids, cysteine and phenylalanine included. The sequence is cut down to CDR3 DNA, 39 bases in frame from base 1. Trimming at the junction amounts to 6 bases on V and 0 bases on J, and the germline ends lie 9 bases apart.

A remark on this clone: The specificity of this receptor is unknown. No qualities accompany the bases; no much larger clone lies one base away.

TCRbeta CDR3 regions were amplified from genomic DNA using the immunoSEQ Assay, a bias-controlled multiplex PCR. For the original study's pipeline: The number of nucleated cells in each sample was estimated by amplification of reference gene primers within the assay. To quantify the absolute abundance of each unique TCRbeta CDR3 rearrangement, sequence reads were collapsed and filtered. For each sample, productive Simpson clonality was calculated by taking the square root of Simpson's diversity index across productive rearrangements. This immuneACCESS table, as held by TCRdb, lists in-frame sequences with V and J called but not all clones. Of the missing ones, under half trace to an unresolved V gene in checked studies; the others have no known cause. V and J calls and clone size are those listed in that table; D and trimming were worked out from the DNA. The sample includes a few hundred thousand clones, with 90% observed a single time. The ten most abundant clones make up around 4.5% of the sample.

This sequence originates from a young woman with acute COVID-19. Sequencing input: PBMCs or T cells enriched from blood (not recorded which). The chain joins TRBV29-1 to TRBJ2-1; the D gene is unclear. The CDR3 is CSVQISSYNEQFF. The sequenced DNA is TGCAGCGTCCAGATTTCCTCCTACAATGAGCAGTTCTTC.